This TCR beta chain was identified in a study of cytomegalovirus exposure and HLA in healthy donors. Study-wide results and caveats: Highly shared variants forming one cluster were likely a sequencing artifact. A later analysis reportedly found fewer N-insertions in an Asian-associated ancestry cluster than the approximately 730-donor mean.

As for this clone: Its antigen is as yet unknown.

Looked up from germline, CDR1 is SGHAT and CDR2 is FQNNGV. The germline V and J ends were trimmed by 5 bases and 1 base, with 9 bases remaining between them. This CDR3 has 15 residues. In the PCR, 60 Vbeta and 13 Jbeta primers were used. Measured with immunoSEQ multiplex PCR; TCRdb has only the in-frame clones, and not every one. The data hold 200,000 or so clones, with about 86% observed a single time. The chain couples TRBV11-2 to TRBJ2-6, with a tentative D call TRBD1 (6 bases). Sequenced: PBMCs. The TCR comes from a woman between 18 and 29 years old in good health and CMV-seropositive. CDR3 in DNA: TGTGCCAGCAGCCGCGACAGGTCTGGGGCCAACGTCCTGACTTTC. This codes for CASSRDRSGANVLTF.